This T cell receptor (beta chain) derives from a study of cytomegalovirus exposure and HLA in healthy donors. PCR was performed using 60 Vbeta and 13 Jbeta primers. The table came from immunoSEQ multiplex PCR; TCRdb's copy has only in-frame clones and leaves some out. The sample shows about 200,000 clones, roughly 68% of them seen only once. The specimen sequenced was PBMCs. The receptor was derived from a man aged 40-55 years in good health and CMV-seropositive.

As DNA, the CDR3 is TGTGCCAGCAGCCGCGACGGACTAGCGGACACAGATACGCAGTATTTT. It codes for CASSRDGLADTDTQYF. V is TRBV4-2 and J is TRBJ2-3; 10 bases fit TRBD2. The CDR3 sequence is 16 residues long. The germline CDR1 and CDR2 sequences are LGHNA and YNFKEQ. Germline trimming cut 4 bases from V and 2 bases from J; bases unmatched to any gene: 6.